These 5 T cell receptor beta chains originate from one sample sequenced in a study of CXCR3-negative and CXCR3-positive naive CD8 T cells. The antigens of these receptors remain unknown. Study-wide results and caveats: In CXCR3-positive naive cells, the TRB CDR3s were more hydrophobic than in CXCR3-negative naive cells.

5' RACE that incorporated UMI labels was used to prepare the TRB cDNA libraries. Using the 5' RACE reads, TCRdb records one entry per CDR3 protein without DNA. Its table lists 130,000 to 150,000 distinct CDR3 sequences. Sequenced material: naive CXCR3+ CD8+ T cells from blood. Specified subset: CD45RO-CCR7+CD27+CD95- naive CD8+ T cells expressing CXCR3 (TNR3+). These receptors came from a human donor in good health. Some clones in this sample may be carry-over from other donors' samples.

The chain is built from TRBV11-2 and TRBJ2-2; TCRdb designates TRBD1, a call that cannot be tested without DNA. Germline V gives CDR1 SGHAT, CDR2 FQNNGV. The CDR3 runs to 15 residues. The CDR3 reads CASPGYGRNTGELFF.

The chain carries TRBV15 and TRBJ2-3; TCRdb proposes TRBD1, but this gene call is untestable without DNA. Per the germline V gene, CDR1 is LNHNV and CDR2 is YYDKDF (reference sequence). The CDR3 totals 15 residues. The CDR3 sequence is CATSETQGPADTQYF. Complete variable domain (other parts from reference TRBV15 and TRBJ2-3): DAMVIQNPRYQVTQFGKPVTLSCSQTLNHNVMYWYQQKSSQAPKLLFHYYDKDFNNEADTPDNFQSRRPNTSFCFLDIRSPGLGDTAMYLCATSETQGPADTQYFGPGTRLTVL.

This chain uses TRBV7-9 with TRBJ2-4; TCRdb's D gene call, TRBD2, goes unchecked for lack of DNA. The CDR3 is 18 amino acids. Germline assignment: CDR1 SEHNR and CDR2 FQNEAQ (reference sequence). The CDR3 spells CASSVTSGGAWVKNIQYF.

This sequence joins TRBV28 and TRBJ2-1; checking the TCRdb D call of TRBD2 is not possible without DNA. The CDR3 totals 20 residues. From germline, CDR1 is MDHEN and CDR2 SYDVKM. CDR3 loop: CASSDAAGTSGRIAYNEQFF.

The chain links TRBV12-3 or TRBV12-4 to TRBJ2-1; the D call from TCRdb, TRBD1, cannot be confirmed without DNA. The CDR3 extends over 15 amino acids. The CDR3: CASSFTGRAYNEQFF.